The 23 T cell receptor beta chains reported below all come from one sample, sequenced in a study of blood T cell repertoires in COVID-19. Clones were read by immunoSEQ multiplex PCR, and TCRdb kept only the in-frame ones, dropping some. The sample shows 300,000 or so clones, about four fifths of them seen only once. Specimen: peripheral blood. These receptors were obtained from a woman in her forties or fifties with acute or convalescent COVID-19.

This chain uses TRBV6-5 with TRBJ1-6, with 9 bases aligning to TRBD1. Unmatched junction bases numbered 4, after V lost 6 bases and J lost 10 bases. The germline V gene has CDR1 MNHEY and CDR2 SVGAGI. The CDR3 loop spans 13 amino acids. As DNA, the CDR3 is TGTGCCAGCAGCTGGGACAGGGACTCACCCCTCCACTTT. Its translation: CASSWDRDSPLHF.

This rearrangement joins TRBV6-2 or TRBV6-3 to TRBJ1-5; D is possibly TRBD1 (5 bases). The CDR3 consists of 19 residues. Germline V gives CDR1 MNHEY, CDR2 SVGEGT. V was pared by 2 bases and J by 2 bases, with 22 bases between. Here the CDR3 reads CASSYDVQGGAGGNQPQHF. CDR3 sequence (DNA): TGTGCCAGCAGTTACGACGTCCAGGGAGGGGCAGGTGGCAATCAGCCCCAGCATTTT.

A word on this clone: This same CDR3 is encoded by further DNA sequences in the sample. CDR3 amino acids: CASSQTGNQPQHF. The CDR3 bases are TGTGCCAGCAGCCAGACGGGAAATCAGCCCCAGCATTTT. V and J are TRBV14 and TRBJ1-5; D gene ambiguous. The CDR3 length is 13 residues. V was pared by 3 bases and J by 4 bases, with 7 bases between. Germline V gene sequence: CDR1 SGHDN, CDR2 FVKESK.

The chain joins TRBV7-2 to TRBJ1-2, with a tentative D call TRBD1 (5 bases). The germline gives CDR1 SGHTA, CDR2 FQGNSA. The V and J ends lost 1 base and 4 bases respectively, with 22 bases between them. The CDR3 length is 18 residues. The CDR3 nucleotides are TGTGCCAGCAGCTTAGAGGCTGGAGGGGCAGGAAGAGCCTATGGCTACACCTTC. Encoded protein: CASSLEAGGAGRAYGYTF. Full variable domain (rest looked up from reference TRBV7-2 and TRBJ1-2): GAGVSQSPSNKVTEKGKDVELRCDPISGHTALYWYRQSLGQGLEFLIYFQGNSAPDKSGLPSDRFSAERTGGSVSTLTIQRTQQEDSAVYLCASSLEAGGAGRAYGYTFGSGTRLTVV.

The chain's CDR3 is CASSLTGQPNEKLFF. The CDR3 DNA follows: TGCGCCAGCAGCTTGACGGGACAGCCTAATGAAAAACTGTTTTTT. The chain carries TRBV5-1 and TRBJ1-4, with TRBD1 identical over 7 bases. Germline V gene data show CDR1 as SGHRS and CDR2 as YFSETQ. The junction had 3 bases not matched to a gene; V was cut back by 1 base and J by 3 bases. The CDR3 runs to 15 residues.

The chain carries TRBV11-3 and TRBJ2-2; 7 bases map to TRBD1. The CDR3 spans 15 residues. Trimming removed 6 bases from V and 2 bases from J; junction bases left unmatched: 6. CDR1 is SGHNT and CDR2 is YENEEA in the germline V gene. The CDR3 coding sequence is TGTGCCAGCAGTTCGGGACAGACTAACACCGGGGAGCTGTTTTTT. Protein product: CASSSGQTNTGELFF.

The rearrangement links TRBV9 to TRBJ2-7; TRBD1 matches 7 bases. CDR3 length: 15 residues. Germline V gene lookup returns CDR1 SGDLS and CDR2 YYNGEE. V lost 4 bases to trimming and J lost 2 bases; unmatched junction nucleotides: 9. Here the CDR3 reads CASSPNRGSAYEQYF. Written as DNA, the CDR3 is TGTGCCAGCAGCCCAAACAGGGGAAGTGCCTACGAGCAGTACTTC.

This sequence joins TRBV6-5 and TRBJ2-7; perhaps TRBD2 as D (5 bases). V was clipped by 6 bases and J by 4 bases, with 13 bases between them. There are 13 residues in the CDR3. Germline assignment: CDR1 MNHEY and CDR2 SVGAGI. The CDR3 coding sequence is TGTGCCAGCAGCCCCAGCGGACCTTACGAGCAGTACTTC. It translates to CASSPSGPYEQYF.

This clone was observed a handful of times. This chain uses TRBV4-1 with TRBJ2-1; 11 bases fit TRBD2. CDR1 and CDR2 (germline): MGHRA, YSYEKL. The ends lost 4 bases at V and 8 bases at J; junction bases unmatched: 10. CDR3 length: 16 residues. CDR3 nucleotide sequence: TGCGCCAGCAGCCCTCAGCTCGGACTAGCGGGCGATGAGCAGTTCTTC. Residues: CASSPQLGLAGDEQFF.

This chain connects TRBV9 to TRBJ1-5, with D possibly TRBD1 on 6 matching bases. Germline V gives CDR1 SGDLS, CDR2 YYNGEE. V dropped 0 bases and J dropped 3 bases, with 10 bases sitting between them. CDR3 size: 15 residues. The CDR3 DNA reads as TGTGCCAGCAGCGTAGAGGGACACTACAATCAGCCCCAGCATTTT. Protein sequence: CASSVEGHYNQPQHF.

CDR3 sequence: CASGFSGINEQFF. The CDR3 DNA reads as TGTGCTAGTGGTTTCAGCGGGATAAATGAGCAGTTCTTC. The J gene is TRBJ2-1, the V gene TRBV12-5; 7 bases are shared with TRBD2. The germline V gene encodes CDR1 LGHNT and CDR2 FRNRAP. This CDR3 spans 13 amino acids. The V and J ends lost 3 bases and 7 bases, in that order; junction bases with no gene match: 3.

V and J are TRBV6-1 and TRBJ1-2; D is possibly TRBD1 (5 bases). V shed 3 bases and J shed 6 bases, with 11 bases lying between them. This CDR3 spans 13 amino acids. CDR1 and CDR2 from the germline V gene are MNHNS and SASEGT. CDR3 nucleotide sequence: TGTGCCAGCAGTGACAGGGCAAGGGATGGCTACACCTTC. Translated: CASSDRARDGYTF.

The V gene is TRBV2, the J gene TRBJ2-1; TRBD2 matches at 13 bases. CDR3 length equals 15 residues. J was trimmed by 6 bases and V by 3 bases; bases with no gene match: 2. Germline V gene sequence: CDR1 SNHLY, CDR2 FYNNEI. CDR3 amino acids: CASSDTSGRVNEQFF. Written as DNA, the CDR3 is TGTGCCAGCAGTGACACTAGCGGGAGGGTCAATGAGCAGTTCTTC.

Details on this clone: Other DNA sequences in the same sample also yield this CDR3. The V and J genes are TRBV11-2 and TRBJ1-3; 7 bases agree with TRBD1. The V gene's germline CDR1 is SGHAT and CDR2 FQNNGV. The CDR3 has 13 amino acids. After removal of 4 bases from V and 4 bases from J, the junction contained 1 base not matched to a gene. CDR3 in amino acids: CASSSTGGNTIYF. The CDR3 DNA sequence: TGTGCCAGCAGCTCGACAGGGGGAAACACCATATATTTT. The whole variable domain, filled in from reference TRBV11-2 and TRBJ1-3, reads EAGVAQSPRYKIIEKRQSVAFWCNPISGHATLYWYQQILGQGPKLLIQFQNNGVVDDSQLPKDRFSAERLKGVDSTLKIQPAKLEDSAVYLCASSSTGGNTIYFGEGSWLTVV.

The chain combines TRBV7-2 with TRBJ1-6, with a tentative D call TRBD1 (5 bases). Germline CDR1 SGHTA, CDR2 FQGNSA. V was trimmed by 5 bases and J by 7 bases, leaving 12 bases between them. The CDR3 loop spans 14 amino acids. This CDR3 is CASSPTGGNSPLHF. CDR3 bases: TGTGCCAGCAGCCCTACAGGTGGAAATTCACCCCTCCACTTT.

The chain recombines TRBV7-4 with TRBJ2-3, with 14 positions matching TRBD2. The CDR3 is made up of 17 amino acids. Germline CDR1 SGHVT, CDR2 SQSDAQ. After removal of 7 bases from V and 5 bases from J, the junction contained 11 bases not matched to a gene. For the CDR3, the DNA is TGTGCCAGCACCTCATACGGACTAGCGGGGGGTAGAGATACGCAGTATTTT. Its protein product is CASTSYGLAGGRDTQYF.

The CDR3 DNA is TGTGCCAGCAGCCACGGACAGTCCTACGAGCAGTACTTC. This translates into CASSHGQSYEQYF. V and J are TRBV7-2 and TRBJ2-7; D perhaps matches TRBD1 (6 bases). The length of the CDR3 is 13 residues. Germline V CDR1 and CDR2: SGHTA, FQGNSA. V lost 5 bases, J lost 1 base, and 9 bases lay in between.

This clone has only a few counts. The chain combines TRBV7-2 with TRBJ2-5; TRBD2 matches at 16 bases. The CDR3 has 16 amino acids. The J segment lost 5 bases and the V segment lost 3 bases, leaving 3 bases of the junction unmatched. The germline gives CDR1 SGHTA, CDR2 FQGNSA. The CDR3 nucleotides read TGTGCCAGCAGCTTCCAGGGACTAGCGGGGGGGGAGACCCAGTACTTC. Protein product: CASSFQGLAGGETQYF.

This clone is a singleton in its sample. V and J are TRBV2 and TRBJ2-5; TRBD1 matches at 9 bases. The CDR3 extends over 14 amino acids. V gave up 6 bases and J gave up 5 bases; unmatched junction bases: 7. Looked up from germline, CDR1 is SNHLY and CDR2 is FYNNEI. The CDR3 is CASRAWDRDETQYF. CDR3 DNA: TGTGCCAGCAGGGCCTGGGACAGGGACGAGACCCAGTACTTC.

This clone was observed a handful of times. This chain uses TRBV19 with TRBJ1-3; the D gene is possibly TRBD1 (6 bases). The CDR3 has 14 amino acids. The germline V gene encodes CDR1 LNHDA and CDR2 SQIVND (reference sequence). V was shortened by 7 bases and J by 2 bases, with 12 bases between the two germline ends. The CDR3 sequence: CASIPTGTGNTIYF. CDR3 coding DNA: TGTGCCAGTATCCCGACAGGCACTGGAAACACCATATATTTT.

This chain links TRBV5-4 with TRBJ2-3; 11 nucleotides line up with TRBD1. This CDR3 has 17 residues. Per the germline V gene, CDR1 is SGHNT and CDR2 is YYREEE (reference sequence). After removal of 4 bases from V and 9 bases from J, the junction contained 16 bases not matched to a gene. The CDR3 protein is CASSPRTGGRVERTQYF. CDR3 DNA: TGTGCCAGCAGCCCCCGGACAGGGGGCCGGGTCGAGCGGACGCAGTATTTT.

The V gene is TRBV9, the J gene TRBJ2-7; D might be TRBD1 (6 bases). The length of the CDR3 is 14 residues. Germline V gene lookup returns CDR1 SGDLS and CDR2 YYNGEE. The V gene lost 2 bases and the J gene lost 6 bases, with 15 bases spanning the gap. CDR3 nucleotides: TGTGCCAGCAGCGTGAAATTCCTAGGGGGCGAGCAGTACTTC. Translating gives CASSVKFLGGEQYF.

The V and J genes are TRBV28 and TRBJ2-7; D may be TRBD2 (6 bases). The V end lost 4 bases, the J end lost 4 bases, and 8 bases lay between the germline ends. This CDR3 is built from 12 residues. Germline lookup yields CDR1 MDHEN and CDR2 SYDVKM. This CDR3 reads CASSSGEYEQYF. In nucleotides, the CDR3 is TGTGCCAGCAGTTCGGGGGAATACGAGCAGTACTTC.